This T cell receptor (beta chain) was retrieved from a study of blood T cells in healthy people across ages. Overall study results and limits: Diversity was estimated from one million T cells, and these estimates were considered underestimates. Roughly linear declines in TCR beta diversity per million T cells occurred with age.

PCR was performed a second time for about 7 to 12 cycles using a sample-barcoded 5' primer and a J-beta primer mix. Carrying 12 random nucleotides, a template-switch adaptor labeled each individual cDNA molecule. TCRdb used MiXCR to reprocess the 5' RACE reads, holding one entry per CDR3 protein. The table records about 320,000 distinct CDR3 sequences, around 27% of them present only once. This clonotype was seen more than once but under ten times. Its specificity is not known. The CDR3 covers 13 residues. The ends were cut back, 5 bases at V and 8 bases at J, with 15 bases in the middle. From germline, CDR1 is LGHDT and CDR2 YNNKEL (reference sequence).

The chain employs TRBV3-1 and TRBJ1-2; no definite D call. Sequencing was carried out using blood. The origin of this receptor is an older woman in good health. CDR3 in DNA: TGTGCCAGCAGCAACTACGCGGGCCGAGGCTACACCTTC. Translating gives CASSNYAGRGYTF.